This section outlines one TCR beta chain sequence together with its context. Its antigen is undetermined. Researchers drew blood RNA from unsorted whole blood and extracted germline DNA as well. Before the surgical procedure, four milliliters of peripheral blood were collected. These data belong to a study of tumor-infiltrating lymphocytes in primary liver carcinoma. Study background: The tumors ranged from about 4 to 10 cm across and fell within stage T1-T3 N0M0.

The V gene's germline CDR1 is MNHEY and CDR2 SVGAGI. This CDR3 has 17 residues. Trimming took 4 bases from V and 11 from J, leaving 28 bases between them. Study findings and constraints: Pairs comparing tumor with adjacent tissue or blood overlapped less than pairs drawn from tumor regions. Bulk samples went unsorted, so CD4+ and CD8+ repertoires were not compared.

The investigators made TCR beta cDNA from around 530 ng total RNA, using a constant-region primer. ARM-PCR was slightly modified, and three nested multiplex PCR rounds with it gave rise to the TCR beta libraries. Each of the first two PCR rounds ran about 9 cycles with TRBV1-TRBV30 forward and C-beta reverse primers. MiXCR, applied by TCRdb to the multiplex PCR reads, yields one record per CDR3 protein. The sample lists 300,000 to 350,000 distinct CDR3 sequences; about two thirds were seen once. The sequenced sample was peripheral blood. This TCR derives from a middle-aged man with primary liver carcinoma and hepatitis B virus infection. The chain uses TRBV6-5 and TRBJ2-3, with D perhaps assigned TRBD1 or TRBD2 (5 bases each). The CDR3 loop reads CASSSRGQPRGPNMQYF. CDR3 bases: TGTGCCAGCAGTTCCCGCGGGCAGCCGAGGGGCCCAAATATGCAGTATTTT.